A single sample is the source of the 19 T cell receptor beta chains below, sequenced in a study of blood T cell repertoires in COVID-19. Using immunoSEQ multiplex PCR, the repertoire was profiled, and TCRdb retains in-frame clones only, with some absent. The sample includes hundreds of thousands of clones, approximately 88% of them seen just once. Sequences were obtained from peripheral blood. The source is a woman between 65 and 79 years old with COVID-19, enrolled during active disease.

The J gene is TRBJ1-5, the V gene TRBV18, with TRBD1 matching over 7 bases. CDR3 length: 15 amino acids. Germline V gene data show CDR1 as KGHSH and CDR2 as LQKENI. J lost 2 bases, V lost 0 bases, and 1 base had no gene match. Written as DNA, the CDR3 is TGTGCCAGCTCACCACCAGACAGGGGCAATCAGCCCCAGCATTTT. Its translation is CASSPPDRGNQPQHF.

This sequence joins TRBV7-8 and TRBJ2-7, with 8 nucleotides matching TRBD1. In germline, CDR1 is SGHVS, CDR2 FQNEAQ. The CDR3 covers 14 residues. V gave up 5 bases and J gave up 0 bases; unmatched junction bases: 3. CDR3 residues: CASSTDRVSYEQYF. CDR3 DNA: TGTGCCAGCAGCACGGACAGGGTCTCCTACGAGCAGTACTTC.

The chain couples TRBV7-9 to TRBJ2-7, with TRBD1 as a possible D gene (5 bases). The CDR3 extends over 14 amino acids. Trimming stripped 5 bases from V and 6 bases from J, with 17 bases between. Germline CDR1 reads SEHNR; CDR2 reads FQNEAQ (reference sequence). DNA of the CDR3: TGTGCCAGCAGCCAGGTCACAGGTAGTAGCGAGCAGTACTTC. Translating gives CASSQVTGSSEQYF.

The chain combines TRBV6-6 with TRBJ2-5; D perhaps matches TRBD2 (5 bases). Germline-derived CDR1 and CDR2 are MNHNY and SVGAGI (reference sequence). V was cut by 4 bases and J by 5 bases, with 11 bases left in between. The CDR3 contains 13 residues. DNA of the CDR3: TGTGCCAGCAGTTGGGGAGAGGGTGAGACCCAGTACTTC. It encodes CASSWGEGETQYF.

The chain carries TRBV4-1 and TRBJ2-7, with 11 bases that match TRBD2. CDR1 and CDR2 (germline): MGHRA, YSYEKL. The CDR3 length is 15 residues. Trimming at V came to 4 bases and at J to 4 bases, leaving 6 bases not matched to a gene. In nucleotides, the CDR3 is TGCGCCAGCAGCCTTACACTAGCGGGAGTTTACGAGCAGTACTTC. This encodes CASSLTLAGVYEQYF.

This clone has just one count. The V and J genes are TRBV14 and TRBJ1-4; D is uncertain. Trimming shortened V by 2 bases and J by 5 bases, and 6 bases separated the two germline ends. This CDR3 comprises 13 residues. Germline assignment: CDR1 SGHDN and CDR2 FVKESK. CDR3 loop: CASSQPGNEKLFF. The DNA for the CDR3 is TGTGCCAGCAGCCAACCAGGAAATGAAAAACTGTTTTTT.

The chain uses TRBV6-5 and TRBJ2-2; 12 nucleotides line up with TRBD1. The CDR3 spans 15 residues. CDR1 MNHEY and CDR2 SVGAGI come from the germline V gene. The V segment lost 6 bases and the J segment 6 bases; nucleotides outside the gene matches: 5. The CDR3 is CASRPGTGGPGELFF. The CDR3 DNA follows: TGTGCCAGCAGGCCCGGGACAGGGGGCCCCGGGGAGCTGTTTTTT.

The chain carries TRBV2 and TRBJ2-1, with 7 bases matching TRBD1. This CDR3 comprises 14 residues. Germline lookup yields CDR1 SNHLY and CDR2 FYNNEI. CDR3 bases: TGTGCTTACAACAGGGGTGCCTCCTACAATGAGCAGTTCTTC. Translating gives CAYNRGASYNEQFF.

CDR3 nucleotides: TGTGCCAGCAGTCGTTACAGGGGGCAGGACGAGCAGTACTTC. It translates to CASSRYRGQDEQYF. The chain couples TRBV6-5 to TRBJ2-7, with 9 bases aligning to TRBD1. Looked up from germline, CDR1 is MNHEY and CDR2 is SVGAGI. With V trimmed by 5 bases and J by 5 bases, 7 bases remained unmatched. The CDR3 is 14 residues long.

This rearrangement joins TRBV5-4 to TRBJ2-3, with 8 bases that match TRBD1. CDR3 size: 15 residues. The germline CDR1 and CDR2 sequences are SGHNT and YYREEE (reference sequence). The J segment lost 1 base and the V segment lost 5 bases, leaving 6 bases of the junction unmatched. The CDR3 nucleotides read TGTGCCAGCAGATCGGACAGGGTCGGCACAGATACGCAGTATTTT. Its translation is CASRSDRVGTDTQYF. The complete variable domain, with remaining parts taken from reference TRBV5-4 and TRBJ2-3, reads ETGVTQSPTHLIKTRGQQVTLRCSSQSGHNTVSWYQQALGQGPQFIFQYYREEENGRGNFPPRFSGLQFPNYSSELNVNALELDDSALYLCASRSDRVGTDTQYFGPGTRLTVL.

The chain employs TRBV28 and TRBJ1-2; D might be TRBD1 (6 bases). Trimming left V 6 bases short and J 0 bases short, with 14 bases between. Germline values: CDR1 MDHEN, CDR2 SYDVKM. This CDR3 has 15 amino acids. The CDR3 nucleotides are TGTGCCAGCAGATACGGAACAGGGACTAACTATGGCTACACCTTC. It is translated as CASRYGTGTNYGYTF.

The rearrangement links TRBV3-1 (or the pseudogene TRBV3-2) to TRBJ2-1, with 14 positions matching TRBD2. Germline V gives CDR1 LGHDT, CDR2 YNNKEL (reference sequence). The junction had 2 bases not matched to a gene; V was cut back by 4 bases and J by 6 bases. This CDR3 region has 15 residues. The CDR3 loop is CASSPGTSGSNEQFF. The CDR3 nucleotides read TGTGCCAGCAGCCCCGGGACTAGCGGGAGCAATGAGCAGTTCTTC.

This clone came up many times. The rearrangement uses TRBV27 and TRBJ1-2, with a tentative D call TRBD1 (5 bases). Germline V lookup: CDR1 MNHEY, CDR2 SMNVEV (reference sequence). This CDR3 contains 12 residues. V was clipped by 4 bases and J by 8 bases, with 11 bases between them. The CDR3 DNA sequence: TGTGCCAGCAGTTCCAGGGTGGGGGGCTACACCTTC. This translates into CASSSRVGGYTF.

The V and J genes are TRBV5-1 and TRBJ1-2, with 8 bases that match TRBD1. The CDR3 contains 14 residues. CDR1 and CDR2 (germline): SGHRS, YFSETQ. With V trimmed by 6 bases and J by 4 bases, 8 bases remained unmatched. The DNA for the CDR3 is TGCGCCAGCACCCTAGGACAGGGCGGCTATGGCTACACCTTC. This sequence encodes CASTLGQGGYGYTF.

This chain uses TRBV3-1 (or the pseudogene TRBV3-2) with TRBJ2-7; D gene uncertain. CDR1 is LGHDT, CDR2 YNNKEL, per germline (reference sequence). The V gene lost 0 bases and the J gene lost 2 bases, with 11 bases spanning the gap. The CDR3 length is 15 residues. DNA of the CDR3: TGTGCCAGCAGCCAAGAGTCCGTTGTCCCCTACGAGCAGTACTTC. Its protein is CASSQESVVPYEQYF.

This chain links TRBV20-1 with TRBJ2-7; 7 nucleotides match TRBD2. Trimming took 3 bases from V and 5 from J; bases not matched to a gene: 7. This CDR3 has 13 amino acids. Germline CDR1 DFQATT, CDR2 SNEGSKA (reference sequence). CDR3 DNA: TGCAGTGCTAGTACGCCTAGCGGCCACGAGCAGTACTTC. Its protein product is CSASTPSGHEQYF.

This chain links TRBV3-1 (or the pseudogene TRBV3-2) with TRBJ2-5; 14 nucleotides match TRBD2. V was clipped by 3 bases and J by 4 bases; unmatched bases: 16. This CDR3 comprises 20 residues. Germline V gives CDR1 LGHDT, CDR2 YNNKEL (reference sequence). The DNA of the CDR3 is TGTGCCAGCAGCCATCGATTGACTAGCGGGAGGGCCCCGGCGAGAGAGACCCAGTACTTC. Protein product: CASSHRLTSGRAPARETQYF.

The rearrangement uses TRBV18 and TRBJ2-1; maybe TRBD1 (5 bases). This CDR3 spans 14 amino acids. The V end lost 3 bases, the J end lost 8 bases, and 14 bases lay between the germline ends. CDR1 and CDR2 from the germline V gene are KGHSH and LQKENI. Here the CDR3 reads CASSPVREDDEQFF. The CDR3 nucleotides are TGTGCCAGCTCACCGGTCAGGGAAGACGATGAGCAGTTCTTC. Complete variable domain (other parts from reference TRBV18 and TRBJ2-1): NAGVMQNPRHLVRRRGQEARLRCSPMKGHSHVYWYRQLPEEGLKFMVYLQKENIIDESGMPKERFSAEFPKEGPSILRIQQVVRGDSAAYFCASSPVREDDEQFFGPGTRLTVL.

The rearrangement uses TRBV19 and TRBJ2-7; 7 bases match TRBD1. The CDR3 runs 16 residues. After removal of 5 bases from V and 7 bases from J, the junction contained 17 bases not matched to a gene. CDR1 and CDR2 from the germline V gene are LNHDA and SQIVND (reference sequence). For the CDR3, the DNA is TGTGCCAGTAGTCCTGGAGGAGAGGGGGCATTTGGGGAGCAGTACTTC. Its translation is CASSPGGEGAFGEQYF.